A single sample is the source of the 3 T cell receptor beta chains below, sequenced in a study of beta chain features in type 1 diabetes. All of the isolated RNA was reverse transcribed, so expressed TCRB transcripts were sequenced. Sequenced by immunoSEQ multiplex PCR; TCRdb stores in-frame clones only, minus some. The sample has about 290,000 clones; 8% are singletons. The specimen sequenced was central memory CD4+ T cells from blood. The receptors shown here come from a woman between 18 and 30 years old in good health.

The chain combines TRBV7-2 with TRBJ2-1; TRBD2 aligns across 8 bases. V was pared by 2 bases and J by 9 bases, with 6 bases of the junction left unmatched. This CDR3 is 14 amino acids long. CDR1 is SGHTA, CDR2 FQGNSA, per germline. The CDR3 sequence is CASSLFGRAGEQFF. The CDR3 DNA follows: TGTGCCAGCAGCTTATTCGGGAGGGCCGGTGAGCAGTTCTTC.

CDR3 amino acids: CAWRDRPNTQYF. The CDR3 coding sequence is TGTGCCTGGAGAGATAGGCCGAATACGCAGTATTTT. This rearrangement joins TRBV30 to TRBJ2-3; D not certain. The CDR3 contains 12 residues. The V end lost 3 bases, the J end lost 7 bases, and 11 bases lay between the germline ends. Germline V gives CDR1 GTSNPN, CDR2 SVGIG (reference sequence).

This clone is a singleton in its sample. The chain has TRBV5-6 and TRBJ1-2; TRBD1 might be the D (5 bases). The germline V gene has CDR1 SGHDT and CDR2 YYEEEE. The V end was cut by 4 bases, the J end by 1 base, with 8 bases between. This CDR3 region has 13 residues. DNA of the CDR3: TGTGCCAGCAGCCAGGGAATTAACTATGGCTACACCTTC. Protein sequence: CASSQGINYGYTF.